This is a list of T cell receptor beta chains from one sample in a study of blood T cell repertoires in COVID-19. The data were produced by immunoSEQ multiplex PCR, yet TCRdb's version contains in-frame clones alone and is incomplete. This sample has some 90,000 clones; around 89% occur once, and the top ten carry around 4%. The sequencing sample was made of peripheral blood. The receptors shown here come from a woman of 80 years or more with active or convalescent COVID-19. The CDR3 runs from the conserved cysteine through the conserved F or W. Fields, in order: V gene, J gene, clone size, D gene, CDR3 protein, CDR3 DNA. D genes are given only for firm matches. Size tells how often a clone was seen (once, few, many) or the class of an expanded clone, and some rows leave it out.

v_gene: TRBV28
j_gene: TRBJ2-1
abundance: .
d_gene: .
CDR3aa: CASSSVTLYNEQFF
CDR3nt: TGTGCCAGCAGTTCCGTAACCCTATACAATGAGCAGTTCTTC

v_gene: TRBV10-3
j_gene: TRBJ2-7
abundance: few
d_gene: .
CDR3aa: CAISVSVGGDYEQYF
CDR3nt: TGTGCCATCAGTGTCTCGGTAGGGGGAGACTACGAGCAGTACTTC

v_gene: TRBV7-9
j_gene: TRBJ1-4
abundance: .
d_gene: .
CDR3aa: CASSLLWDEKLFF
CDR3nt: TGTGCCAGCAGCCTACTATGGGATGAAAAACTGTTTTTT

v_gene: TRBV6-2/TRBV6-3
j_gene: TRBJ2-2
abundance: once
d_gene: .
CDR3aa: CASSYSSWTLLGGELFF
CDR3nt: TGTGCCAGCAGTTACTCATCCTGGACTCTCCTAGGCGGGGAGCTGTTTTTT

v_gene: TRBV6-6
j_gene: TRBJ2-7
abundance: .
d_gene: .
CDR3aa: CASSQSNEQYF
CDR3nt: TGTGCCAGCAGCCAAAGCAACGAGCAGTACTTC

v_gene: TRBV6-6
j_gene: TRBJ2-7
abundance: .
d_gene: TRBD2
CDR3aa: CASSYVSGSSYEQYF
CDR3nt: TGTGCCAGCAGTTACGTCAGCGGGAGTAGCTACGAGCAGTACTTC

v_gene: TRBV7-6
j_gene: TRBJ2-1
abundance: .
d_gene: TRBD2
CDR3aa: CASSPGLAKNGGNEQFF
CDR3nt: TGTGCCAGCAGCCCAGGACTAGCTAAAAATGGCGGCAATGAGCAGTTCTTC

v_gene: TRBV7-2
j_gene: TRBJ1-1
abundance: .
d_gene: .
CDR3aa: CASSLTGKREAFF
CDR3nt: TGTGCCAGCAGCTTGACCGGGAAGCGTGAAGCTTTCTTT

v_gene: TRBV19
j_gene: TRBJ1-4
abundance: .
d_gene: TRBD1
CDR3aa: CASSDPGQGKEKLFF
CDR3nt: TGTGCCAGTAGTGATCCCGGACAGGGGAAAGAAAAACTGTTTTTT

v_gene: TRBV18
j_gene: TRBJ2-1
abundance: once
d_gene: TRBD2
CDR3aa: CASSVAGGPNEQFF
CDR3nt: TGTGCCAGCTCAGTAGCGGGAGGCCCCAATGAGCAGTTCTTC

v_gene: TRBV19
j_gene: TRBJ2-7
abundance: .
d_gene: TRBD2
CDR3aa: CASSTPPGTSSYEQYF
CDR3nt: TGTGCCAGTAGTACGCCTCCCGGGACTAGCTCCTACGAGCAGTACTTC

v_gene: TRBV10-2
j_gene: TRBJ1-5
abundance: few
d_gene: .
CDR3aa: CASSARGNQPQHF
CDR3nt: TGCGCCAGCAGTGCGAGAGGCAATCAGCCCCAGCATTTT

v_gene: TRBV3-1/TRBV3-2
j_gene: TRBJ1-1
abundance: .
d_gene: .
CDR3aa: CASSQDRAGRNTEAFF
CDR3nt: TGTGCCAGCAGCCAAGATCGCGCAGGAAGGAACACTGAAGCTTTCTTT

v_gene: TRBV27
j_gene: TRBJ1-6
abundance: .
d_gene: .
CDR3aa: CASSLSALSSYNSPLHF
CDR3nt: TGTGCCAGCAGTCTAAGCGCCTTAAGCTCCTATAATTCACCCCTCCACTTT

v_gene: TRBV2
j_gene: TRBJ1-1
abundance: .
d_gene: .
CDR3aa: CASSGQTLTEAFF
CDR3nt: TGTGCCAGCAGCGGACAGACACTCACTGAAGCTTTCTTT

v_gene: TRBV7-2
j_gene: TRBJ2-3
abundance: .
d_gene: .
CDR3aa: CASSSRRDTGGTDTQYF
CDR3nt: TGTGCCAGCAGCTCGCGAAGGGACACCGGCGGCACAGATACGCAGTATTTT

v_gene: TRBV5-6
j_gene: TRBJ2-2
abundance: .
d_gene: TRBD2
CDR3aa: CASSLPTSGAGELFF
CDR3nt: TGTGCCAGCAGCTTGCCGACGAGCGGGGCCGGGGAGCTGTTTTTT

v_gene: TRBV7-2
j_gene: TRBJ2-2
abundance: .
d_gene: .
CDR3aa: CASSLIALNTGELFF
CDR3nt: TGTGCCAGCAGCTTAATAGCGTTGAACACCGGGGAGCTGTTTTTT

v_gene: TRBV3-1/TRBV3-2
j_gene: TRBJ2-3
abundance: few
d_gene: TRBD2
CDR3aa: CASSSTSDADTQYF
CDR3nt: TGTGCCAGCAGCTCGACTAGCGATGCAGATACGCAGTATTTT

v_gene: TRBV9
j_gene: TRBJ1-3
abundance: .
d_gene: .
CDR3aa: CASSVEGVGNTIYF
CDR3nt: TGTGCCAGCAGCGTAGAAGGGGTTGGTAACACCATATATTTT

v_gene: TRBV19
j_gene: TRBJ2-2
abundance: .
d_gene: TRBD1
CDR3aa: CASSTGDRVRAGELFF
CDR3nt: TGTGCCAGTAGTACAGGAGACAGGGTGCGGGCCGGGGAGCTGTTTTTT

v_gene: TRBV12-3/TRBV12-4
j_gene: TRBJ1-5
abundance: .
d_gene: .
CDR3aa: CASSLPGQPQHF
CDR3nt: TGTGCCAGCAGTTTACCGGGTCAGCCCCAGCATTTT

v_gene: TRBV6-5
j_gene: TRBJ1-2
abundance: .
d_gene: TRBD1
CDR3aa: CASSLDRGRPYGYTF
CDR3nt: TGTGCCAGCAGTTTAGACAGGGGCAGACCCTATGGCTACACCTTC

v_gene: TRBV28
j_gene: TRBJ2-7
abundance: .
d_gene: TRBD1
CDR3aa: CASSTHQGAYEQYF
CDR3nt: TGTGCCAGCAGTACCCACCAGGGGGCATACGAGCAGTACTTC

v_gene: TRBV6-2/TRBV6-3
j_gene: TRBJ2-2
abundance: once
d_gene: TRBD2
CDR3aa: CASSTPLAGGPVIGELFF
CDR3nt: TGTGCCAGCAGTACCCCCCTAGCGGGAGGGCCTGTAATCGGGGAGCTGTTTTTT

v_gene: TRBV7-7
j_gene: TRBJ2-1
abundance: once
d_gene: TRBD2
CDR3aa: CASSSGLAGSNEQFF
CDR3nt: TGTGCCAGCAGCTCGGGACTAGCGGGTTCCAATGAGCAGTTCTTC

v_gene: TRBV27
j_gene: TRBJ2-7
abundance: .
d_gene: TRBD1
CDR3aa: CASSLFGTRQGTYEQYF
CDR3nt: TGTGCCAGCAGTTTATTTGGTACGCGACAGGGTACCTACGAGCAGTACTTC

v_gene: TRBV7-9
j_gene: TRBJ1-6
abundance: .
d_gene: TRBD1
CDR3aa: CASSRDSLNSPLHF
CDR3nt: TGTGCCAGCAGCCGGGACAGTCTAAATTCACCCCTCCACTTT

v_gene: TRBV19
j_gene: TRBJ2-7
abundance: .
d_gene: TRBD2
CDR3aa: CASSWRLAGVTYEQYF
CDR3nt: TGTGCCAGTAGTTGGAGACTAGCGGGAGTTACCTACGAGCAGTACTTC

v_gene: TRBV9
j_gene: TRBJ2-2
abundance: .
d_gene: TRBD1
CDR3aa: CASSDYRGPITGELFF
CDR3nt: TGTGCCAGCAGCGATTACAGGGGACCGATCACCGGGGAGCTGTTTTTT

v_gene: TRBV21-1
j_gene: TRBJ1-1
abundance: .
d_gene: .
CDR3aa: CASSKAPGSRPTGDTEAFF
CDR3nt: TGTGCCAGCAGCAAAGCCCCTGGTTCTCGACCTACCGGGGACACTGAAGCTTTCTTT

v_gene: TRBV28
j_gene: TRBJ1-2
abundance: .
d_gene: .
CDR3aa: CASSLFLADYTF
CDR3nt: TGTGCCAGCAGTTTATTCCTCGCGGACTACACCTTC

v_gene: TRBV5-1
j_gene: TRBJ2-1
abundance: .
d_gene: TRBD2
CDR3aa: CASSVPASGRTEQFF
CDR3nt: TGCGCCAGCAGCGTCCCGGCCAGCGGGAGGACTGAGCAGTTCTTC

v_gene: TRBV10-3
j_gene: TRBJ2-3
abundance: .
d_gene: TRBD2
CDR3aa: CAIQTSGGRSTDTQYF
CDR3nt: TGTGCCATCCAGACTAGCGGGGGACGTAGCACAGATACGCAGTATTTT

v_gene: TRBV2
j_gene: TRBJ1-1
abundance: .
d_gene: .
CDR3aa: CASRGEGATEAFF
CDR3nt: TGTGCCAGCAGGGGCGAGGGAGCCACTGAAGCTTTCTTT

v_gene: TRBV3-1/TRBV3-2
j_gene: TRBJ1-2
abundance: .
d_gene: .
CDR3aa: CASSPGQSDGYTF
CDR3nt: TGTGCCAGCAGCCCTGGACAGTCCGATGGCTACACCTTC

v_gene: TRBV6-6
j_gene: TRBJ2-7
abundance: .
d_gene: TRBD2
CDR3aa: CASSPTGLWTSGYEQYF
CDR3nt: TGTGCCAGCAGTCCCACGGGGTTATGGACTAGCGGCTACGAGCAGTACTTC

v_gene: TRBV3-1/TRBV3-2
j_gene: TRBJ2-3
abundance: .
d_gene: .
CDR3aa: CASSPRFGSTDTQYF
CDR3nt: TGTGCCAGCAGCCCGCGGTTCGGAAGCACAGATACGCAGTATTTT

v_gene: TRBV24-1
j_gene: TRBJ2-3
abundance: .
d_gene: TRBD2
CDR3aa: CATSDWTSGTDTQYF
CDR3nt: TGTGCCACCAGTGATTGGACTAGCGGCACAGATACGCAGTATTTT

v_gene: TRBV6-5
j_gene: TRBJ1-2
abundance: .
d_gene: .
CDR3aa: CASMGDYGYTF
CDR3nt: TGTGCCAGCATGGGAGACTATGGCTACACCTTC

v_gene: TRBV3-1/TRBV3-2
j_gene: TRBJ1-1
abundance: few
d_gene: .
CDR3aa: CASSNEYTEAFF
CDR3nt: TGTGCCAGCAGCAACGAGTACACTGAAGCTTTCTTT

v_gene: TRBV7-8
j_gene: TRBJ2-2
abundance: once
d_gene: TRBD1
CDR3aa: CASSPPDRANTGELFF
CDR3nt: TGTGCCAGCAGCCCCCCGGACAGGGCGAACACCGGGGAGCTGTTTTTT

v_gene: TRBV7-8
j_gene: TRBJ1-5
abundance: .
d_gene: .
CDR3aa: CASSLEDRGISNQPQHF
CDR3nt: TGTGCCAGCAGCTTGGAGGACAGAGGCATTAGCAATCAGCCCCAGCATTTT

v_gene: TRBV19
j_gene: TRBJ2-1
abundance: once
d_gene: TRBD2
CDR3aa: CASSAVSGGNEQFF
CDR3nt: TGTGCCAGTAGTGCGGTTAGCGGGGGCAATGAGCAGTTCTTC

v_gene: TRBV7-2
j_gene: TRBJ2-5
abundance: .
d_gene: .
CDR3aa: CASSLSAGWETQYF
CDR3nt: TGTGCCAGCAGCTTGAGTGCTGGTTGGGAGACCCAGTACTTC

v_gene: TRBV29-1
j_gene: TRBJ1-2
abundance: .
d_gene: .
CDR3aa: CSVEVGTGIHTF
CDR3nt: .

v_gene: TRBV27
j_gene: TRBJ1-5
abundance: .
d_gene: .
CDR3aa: CASRGRGNQPQHF
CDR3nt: TGTGCCAGCAGGGGGCGTGGTAATCAGCCCCAGCATTTT

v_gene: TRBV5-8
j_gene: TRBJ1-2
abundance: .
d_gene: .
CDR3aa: CASSLAQGFGGYTF
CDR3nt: TGTGCCAGCAGCTTGGCACAGGGTTTTGGTGGCTACACCTTC

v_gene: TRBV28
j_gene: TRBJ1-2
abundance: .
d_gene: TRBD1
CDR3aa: CASSRDRGYSGYTF
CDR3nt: TGTGCCAGCAGTCGGGACAGGGGCTACTCCGGCTACACCTTC

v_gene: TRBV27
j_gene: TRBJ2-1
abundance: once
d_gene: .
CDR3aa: CASSLSITTPYNEQFF
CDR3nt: TGTGCCAGCAGTTTATCGATTACTACGCCGTACAATGAGCAGTTCTTC

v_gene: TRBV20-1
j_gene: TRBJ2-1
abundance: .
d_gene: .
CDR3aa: CSASRRNEQFF
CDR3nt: TGCAGTGCTAGTCGGAGAAATGAGCAGTTCTTC

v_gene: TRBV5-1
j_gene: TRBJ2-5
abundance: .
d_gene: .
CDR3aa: CASHNPQGGETQYF
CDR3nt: TGCGCCAGCCATAACCCGCAGGGTGGAGAGACCCAGTACTTC

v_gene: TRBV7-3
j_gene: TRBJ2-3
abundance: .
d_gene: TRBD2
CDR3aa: CASSLGTAGGPDTQYF
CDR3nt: TGTGCCAGCAGCTTAGGGACAGCGGGAGGGCCTGATACGCAGTATTTT

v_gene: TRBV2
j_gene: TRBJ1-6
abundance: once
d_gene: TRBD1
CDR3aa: CATQTEQGAKSPLHF
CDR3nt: TGTGCCACCCAGACGGAACAGGGGGCTAAATCACCCCTCCACTTT

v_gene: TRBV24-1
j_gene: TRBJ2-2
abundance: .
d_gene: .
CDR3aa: CATSDPDGYSNTGELFF
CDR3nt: TGTGCCACCAGTGATCCAGACGGGTACTCGAACACCGGGGAGCTGTTTTTT